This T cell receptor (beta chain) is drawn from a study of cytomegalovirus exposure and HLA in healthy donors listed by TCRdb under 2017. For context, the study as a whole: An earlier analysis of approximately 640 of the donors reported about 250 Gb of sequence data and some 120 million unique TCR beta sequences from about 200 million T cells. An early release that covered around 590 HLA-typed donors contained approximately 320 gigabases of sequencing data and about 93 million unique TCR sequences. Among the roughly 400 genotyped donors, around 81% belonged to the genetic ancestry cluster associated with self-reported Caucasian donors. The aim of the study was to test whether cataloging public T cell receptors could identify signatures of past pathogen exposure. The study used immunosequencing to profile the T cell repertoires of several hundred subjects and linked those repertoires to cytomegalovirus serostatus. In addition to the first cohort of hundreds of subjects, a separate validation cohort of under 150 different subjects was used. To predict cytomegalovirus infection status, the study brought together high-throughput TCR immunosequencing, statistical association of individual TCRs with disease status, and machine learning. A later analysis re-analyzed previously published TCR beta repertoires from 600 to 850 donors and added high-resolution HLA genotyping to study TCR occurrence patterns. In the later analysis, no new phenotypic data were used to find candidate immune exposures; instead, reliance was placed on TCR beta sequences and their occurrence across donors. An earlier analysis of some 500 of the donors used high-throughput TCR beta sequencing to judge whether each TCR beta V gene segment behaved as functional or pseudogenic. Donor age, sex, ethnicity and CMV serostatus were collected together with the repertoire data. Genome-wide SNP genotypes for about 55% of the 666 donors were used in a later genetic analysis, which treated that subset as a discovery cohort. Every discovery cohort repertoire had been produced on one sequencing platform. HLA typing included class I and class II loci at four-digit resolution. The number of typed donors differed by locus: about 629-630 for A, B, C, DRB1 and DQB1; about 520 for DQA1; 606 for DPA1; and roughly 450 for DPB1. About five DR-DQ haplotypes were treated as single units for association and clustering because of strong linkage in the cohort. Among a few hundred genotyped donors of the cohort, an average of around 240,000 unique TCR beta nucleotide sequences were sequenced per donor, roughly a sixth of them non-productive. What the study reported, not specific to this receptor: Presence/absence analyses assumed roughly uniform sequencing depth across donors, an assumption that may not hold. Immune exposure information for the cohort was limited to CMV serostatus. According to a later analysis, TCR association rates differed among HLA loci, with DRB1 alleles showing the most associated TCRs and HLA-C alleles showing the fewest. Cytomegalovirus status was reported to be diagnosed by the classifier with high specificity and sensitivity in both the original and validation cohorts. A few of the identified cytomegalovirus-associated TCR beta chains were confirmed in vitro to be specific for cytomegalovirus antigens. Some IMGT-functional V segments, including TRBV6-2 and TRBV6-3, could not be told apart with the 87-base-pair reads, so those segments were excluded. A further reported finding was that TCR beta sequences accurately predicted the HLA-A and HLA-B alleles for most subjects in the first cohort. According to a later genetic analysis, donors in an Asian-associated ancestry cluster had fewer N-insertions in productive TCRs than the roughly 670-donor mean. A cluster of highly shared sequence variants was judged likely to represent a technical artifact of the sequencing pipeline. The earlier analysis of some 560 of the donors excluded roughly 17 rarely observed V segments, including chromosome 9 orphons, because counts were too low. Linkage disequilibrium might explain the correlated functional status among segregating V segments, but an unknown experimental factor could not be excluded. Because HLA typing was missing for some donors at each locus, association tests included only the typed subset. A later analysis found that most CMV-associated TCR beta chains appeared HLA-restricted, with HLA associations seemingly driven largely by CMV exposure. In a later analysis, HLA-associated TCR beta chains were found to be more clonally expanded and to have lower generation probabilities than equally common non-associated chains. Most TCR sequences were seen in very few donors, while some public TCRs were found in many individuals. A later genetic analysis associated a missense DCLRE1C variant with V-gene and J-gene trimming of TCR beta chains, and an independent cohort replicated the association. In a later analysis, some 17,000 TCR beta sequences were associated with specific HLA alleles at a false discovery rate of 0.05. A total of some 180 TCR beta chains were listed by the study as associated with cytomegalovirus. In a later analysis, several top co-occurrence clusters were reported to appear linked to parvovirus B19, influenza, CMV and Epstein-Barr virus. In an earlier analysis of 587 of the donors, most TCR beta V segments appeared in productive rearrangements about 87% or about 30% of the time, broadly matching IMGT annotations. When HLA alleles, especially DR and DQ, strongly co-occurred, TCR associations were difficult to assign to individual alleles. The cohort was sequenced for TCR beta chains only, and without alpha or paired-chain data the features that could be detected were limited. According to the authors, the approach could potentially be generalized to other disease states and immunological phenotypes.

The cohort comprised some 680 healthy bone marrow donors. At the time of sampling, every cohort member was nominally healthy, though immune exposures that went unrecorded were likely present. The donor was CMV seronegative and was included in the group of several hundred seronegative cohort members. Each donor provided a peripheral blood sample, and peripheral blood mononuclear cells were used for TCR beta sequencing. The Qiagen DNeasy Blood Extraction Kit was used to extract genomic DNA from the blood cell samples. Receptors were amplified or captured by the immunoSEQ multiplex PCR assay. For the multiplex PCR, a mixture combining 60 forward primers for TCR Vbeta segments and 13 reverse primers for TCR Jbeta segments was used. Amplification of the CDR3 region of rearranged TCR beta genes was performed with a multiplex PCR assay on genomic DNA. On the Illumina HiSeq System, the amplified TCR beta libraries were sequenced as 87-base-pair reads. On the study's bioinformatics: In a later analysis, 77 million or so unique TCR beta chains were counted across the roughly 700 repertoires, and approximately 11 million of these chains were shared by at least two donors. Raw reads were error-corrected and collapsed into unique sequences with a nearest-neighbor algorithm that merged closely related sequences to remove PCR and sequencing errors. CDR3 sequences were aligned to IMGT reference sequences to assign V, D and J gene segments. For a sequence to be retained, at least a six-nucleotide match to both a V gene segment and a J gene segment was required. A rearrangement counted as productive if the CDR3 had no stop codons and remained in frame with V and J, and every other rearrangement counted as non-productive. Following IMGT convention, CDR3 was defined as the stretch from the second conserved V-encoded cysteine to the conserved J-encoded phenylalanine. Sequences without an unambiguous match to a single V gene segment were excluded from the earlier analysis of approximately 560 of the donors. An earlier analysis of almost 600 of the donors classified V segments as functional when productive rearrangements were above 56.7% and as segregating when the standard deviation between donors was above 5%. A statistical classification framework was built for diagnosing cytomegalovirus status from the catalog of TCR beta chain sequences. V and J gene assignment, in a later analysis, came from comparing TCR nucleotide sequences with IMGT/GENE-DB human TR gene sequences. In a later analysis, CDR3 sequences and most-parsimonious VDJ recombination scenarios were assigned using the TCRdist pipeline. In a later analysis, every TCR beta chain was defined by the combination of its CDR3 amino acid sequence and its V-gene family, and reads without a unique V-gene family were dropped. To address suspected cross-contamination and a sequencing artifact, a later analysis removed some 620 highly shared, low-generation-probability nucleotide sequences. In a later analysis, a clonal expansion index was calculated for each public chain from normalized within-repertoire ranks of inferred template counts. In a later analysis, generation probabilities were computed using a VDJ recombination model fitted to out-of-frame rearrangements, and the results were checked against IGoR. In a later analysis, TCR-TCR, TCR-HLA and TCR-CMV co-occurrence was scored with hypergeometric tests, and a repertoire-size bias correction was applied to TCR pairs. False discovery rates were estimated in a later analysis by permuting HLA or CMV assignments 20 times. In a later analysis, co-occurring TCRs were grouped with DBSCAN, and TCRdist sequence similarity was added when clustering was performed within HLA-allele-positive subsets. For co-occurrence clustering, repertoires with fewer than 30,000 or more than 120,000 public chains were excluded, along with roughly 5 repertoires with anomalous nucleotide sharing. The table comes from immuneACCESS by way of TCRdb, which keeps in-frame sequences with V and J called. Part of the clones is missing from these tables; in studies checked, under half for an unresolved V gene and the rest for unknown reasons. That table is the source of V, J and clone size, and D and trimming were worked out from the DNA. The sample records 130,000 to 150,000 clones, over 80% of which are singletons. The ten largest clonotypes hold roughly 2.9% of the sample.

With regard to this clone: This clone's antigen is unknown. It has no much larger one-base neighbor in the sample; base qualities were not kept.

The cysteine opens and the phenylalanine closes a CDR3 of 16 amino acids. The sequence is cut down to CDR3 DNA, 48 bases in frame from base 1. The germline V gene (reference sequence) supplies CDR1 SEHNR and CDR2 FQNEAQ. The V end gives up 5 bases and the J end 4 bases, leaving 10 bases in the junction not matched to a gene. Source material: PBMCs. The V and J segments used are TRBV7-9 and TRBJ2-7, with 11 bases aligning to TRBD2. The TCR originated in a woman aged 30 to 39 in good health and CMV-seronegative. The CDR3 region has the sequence CASSPAWRTSGYEQYF. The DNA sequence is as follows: TGTGCCAGCAGCCCAGCCTGGCGGACTAGCGGGTACGAGCAGTACTTC.